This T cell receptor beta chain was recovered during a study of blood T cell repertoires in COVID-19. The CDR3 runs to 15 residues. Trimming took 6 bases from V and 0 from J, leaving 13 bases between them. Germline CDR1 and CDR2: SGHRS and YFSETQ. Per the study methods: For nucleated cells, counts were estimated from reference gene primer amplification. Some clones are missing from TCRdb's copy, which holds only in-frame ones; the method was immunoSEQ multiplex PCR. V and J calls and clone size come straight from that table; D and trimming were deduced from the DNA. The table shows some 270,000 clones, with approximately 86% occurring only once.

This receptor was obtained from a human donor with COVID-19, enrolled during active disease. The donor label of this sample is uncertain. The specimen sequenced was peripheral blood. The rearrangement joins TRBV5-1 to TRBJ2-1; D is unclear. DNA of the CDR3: TGCGCCAGCAATTCTCCCCTGAGCTCCTACAATGAGCAGTTCTTC. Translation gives CASNSPLSSYNEQFF.